This T cell receptor beta chain is drawn from a study of regulatory T cells in long-lasting Graves disease. Study outcomes and limitations: Persistent disease favored TRBV28, TRBJ1-2 and TRBJ2-5.

Arm-PCR of CDR3 regions and iRepertoire HTBI primers were the basis on which TCR beta libraries were built. Per the original methods: Segment identification across samples yielded about 60 TRBV and more than twelve TRBJ segments. TCRdb fed the multiplex PCR reads into MiXCR, producing one record per CDR3 protein. TCRdb assigned the V and J calls; the authors' analysis was not used. The sample holds roughly 420,000 distinct CDR3 sequences, about 14% seen once. The time point was: newly diagnosed GD, antithyroid drugs for less than 3 months. The TCR library was made from RNA that had been extracted from PBMCs in TRIzol. Each of the patients was recruited from an endocrinology department situated in Xi'an, China. V was cut by 3 bases and J by 7 bases, with 10 bases left in between. Germline assignment: CDR1 SGHKS and CDR2 YYEKEE (reference sequence). CDR3 size: 13 residues. Details on this clonotype: The target antigen is unknown.

The receptor's source is a female donor with Graves disease. The sample in question was peripheral blood mononuclear cells (PBMCs), obtained at new diagnosis, from a patient treated with antithyroid drugs. This chain links TRBV5-5 with TRBJ2-2; possible D gene TRBD2, 5 bases. The chain's CDR3 is CASSSVAGGELFF. DNA of the CDR3: TGTGCCAGCAGCTCCGTTGCGGGCGGGGAGCTGTTTTTT.